A selection of T cell receptor beta chains follows, all from one sample in a study of blood T cell repertoires in COVID-19. The method was immunoSEQ multiplex PCR; TCRdb's version includes in-frame clones alone and lacks a portion of them. The sample comprises fewer than 100,000 clones, about nine tenths of which are singletons, and 4.5% to 6% rests with the top ten. Material: peripheral blood. These receptors were collected from a woman aged 80 or over with acute or convalescent COVID-19. CDR3s include the opening cysteine and the closing phenylalanine or tryptophan. Fields, in order: clone size, V gene, D gene, J gene, CDR3 DNA, CDR3 protein. The D gene is left open where the match is weak. Where a row states a size, it is once, few, many or the class of an expanded clone; other rows omit it.

clone_size: -; v_call: TRBV21-1; d_call: -; j_call: TRBJ2-3; cdr3_nt: TGTGCCAGCAGCAACCGGACAGGGACTGTAACAGATACGCAGTATTTT; cdr3_aa: CASSNRTGTVTDTQYF
clone_size: -; v_call: TRBV5-4; d_call: -; j_call: TRBJ2-1; cdr3_nt: TGTGCCAGCAGCTTGGGGGCTCCCGCGAGGGACAATGAGCAGTTCTTC; cdr3_aa: CASSLGAPARDNEQFF
clone_size: -; v_call: TRBV28; d_call: -; j_call: TRBJ1-3; cdr3_nt: TGTGCCAGCAGCTACCAGGGAGGGCTTGGAAACACCATATATTTT; cdr3_aa: CASSYQGGLGNTIYF
clone_size: few; v_call: TRBV5-6; d_call: TRBD1; j_call: TRBJ1-1; cdr3_nt: TGTGCCAGCAGCCCCTATGACAGGGAGCCTGAAGCTTTCTTT; cdr3_aa: CASSPYDREPEAFF
clone_size: -; v_call: TRBV30; d_call: -; j_call: TRBJ1-6; cdr3_nt: TGTGCCTGGAATGGACAGCAAAGCTCCTATAATTCACCCCTCCACTTT; cdr3_aa: CAWNGQQSSYNSPLHF
clone_size: -; v_call: TRBV9; d_call: TRBD1; j_call: TRBJ1-1; cdr3_nt: TGTGCCAGCAGCGCACAGGGGTTTGGCACTGAAGCTTTCTTT; cdr3_aa: CASSAQGFGTEAFF
clone_size: -; v_call: TRBV30; d_call: -; j_call: TRBJ1-3; cdr3_nt: TGTGCCTGGTTAAGGGGCACCGATAGAAACACCATATATTTT; cdr3_aa: CAWLRGTDRNTIYF
clone_size: -; v_call: TRBV19; d_call: TRBD1; j_call: TRBJ2-5; cdr3_nt: TGTGCCAGTAGTACCCTGACAGGGGCCCAAGAGACCCAGTACTTC; cdr3_aa: CASSTLTGAQETQYF
clone_size: -; v_call: TRBV28; d_call: -; j_call: TRBJ2-7; cdr3_nt: TGTGCCAGCAGTGTCACTACCTCCTACGAGCAGTACTTC; cdr3_aa: CASSVTTSYEQYF
clone_size: once; v_call: TRBV6-2/TRBV6-3; d_call: -; j_call: TRBJ2-1; cdr3_nt: TGTGCCAGCAGTGAGTTTGAGCCAAAGTTCTTC; cdr3_aa: CASSEFEPKFF
clone_size: -; v_call: TRBV19; d_call: -; j_call: TRBJ2-5; cdr3_nt: TGTGCCAGTAGTATAATGGCAGGGTTCGGGGAGACCCAGTACTTC; cdr3_aa: CASSIMAGFGETQYF
clone_size: -; v_call: TRBV9; d_call: TRBD1; j_call: TRBJ1-1; cdr3_nt: TGTGCCAGCAGCGTAGGAGCGACAGGGCGGACTGAAGCTTTCTTT; cdr3_aa: CASSVGATGRTEAFF
clone_size: -; v_call: TRBV5-1; d_call: TRBD2; j_call: TRBJ2-3; cdr3_nt: TGCGCCAGCAGCTTACTAGCGGGGGCATCGGATACGCAGTATTTT; cdr3_aa: CASSLLAGASDTQYF
clone_size: -; v_call: TRBV7-9; d_call: TRBD2; j_call: TRBJ2-5; cdr3_nt: TGTGCCAGCAGTATCCGGGAGGCAACAGTCTACTTC; cdr3_aa: CASSIREATVYF
clone_size: -; v_call: TRBV6-5; d_call: -; j_call: TRBJ1-1; cdr3_nt: TGTGCCAGCAGTCCAACGGGATATTACACTGAAGCTTTCTTT; cdr3_aa: CASSPTGYYTEAFF
clone_size: few; v_call: TRBV18; d_call: TRBD1; j_call: TRBJ2-7; cdr3_nt: TGTGCCAGCTCACCGACAGGGTCCTACGAGCAGTACTTC; cdr3_aa: CASSPTGSYEQYF
clone_size: -; v_call: TRBV5-8; d_call: TRBD1; j_call: TRBJ2-3; cdr3_nt: TGTGCCAGCAGCTTGGACAGGGGAAGCACAGATACGCAGTATTTT; cdr3_aa: CASSLDRGSTDTQYF
clone_size: -; v_call: TRBV19; d_call: TRBD1; j_call: TRBJ1-1; cdr3_nt: TGTGCCAGTAGCGAGGGGACAGGGGCTTCGAGTGAAGCTTTCTTT; cdr3_aa: CASSEGTGASSEAFF